Following are 21 T cell receptor beta chains from one sample sequenced in a study of cytomegalovirus exposure and HLA in healthy donors. Primers for the PCR totalled 60 Vbeta and 13 Jbeta. This table comes from immunoSEQ multiplex PCR, and its TCRdb copy is limited to in-frame clones, with some not included. The sample carries 150,000 to 200,000 clones, roughly 80% recorded once. The sequencing sample was made of PBMCs. The receptors shown here come from a man between 25 and 39 years old in good health and CMV-seropositive.

The gene calls are TRBV27 and TRBJ2-5; unclear D gene. V lost 0 bases and J 0 bases, leaving 2 bases between the germline ends. Looked up from germline, CDR1 is MNHEY and CDR2 is SMNVEV (reference sequence). CDR3 length: 13 amino acids. Here the CDR3 DNA reads TGTGCCAGCAGTTTATCCTACCAAGAGACCCAGTACTTC. It translates to CASSLSYQETQYF.

The rearrangement links TRBV29-1 to TRBJ2-1; TRBD2 matches 8 bases. Losses at the gene ends were 7 bases for V and 2 bases for J; bases not matched to a gene: 13. The CDR3 runs 16 residues. CDR1 is SQVTM, CDR2 ANQGSEA, per germline. CDR3 residues: CSAYTGGSRTYNEQFF. The CDR3 nucleotides read TGCAGCGCTTATACGGGGGGGAGTCGGACCTACAATGAGCAGTTCTTC.

The V and J genes are TRBV28 and TRBJ2-7, with 8 bases matching TRBD1. The CDR3 runs 16 residues. Per germline, CDR1 MDHEN and CDR2 SYDVKM. The V and J ends lost 5 bases and 5 bases, in that order; junction bases with no gene match: 14. The CDR3 DNA is TGTGCCAGCAGTACCCGGACAGGGCGTGCTGGGGACGAGCAGTACTTC. Translating gives CASSTRTGRAGDEQYF.

V is TRBV18 and J is TRBJ2-7, with TRBD1 matching 11 bases. The junction had 7 bases not matched to a gene; V was cut back by 4 bases and J by 5 bases. Germline CDR1 is KGHSH and CDR2 is LQKENI. The CDR3 loop spans 15 amino acids. CDR3 loop: CASSQLDRGPNEQYF. CDR3 sequence (DNA): TGTGCCAGCTCACAACTGGACAGGGGGCCCAACGAGCAGTACTTC.

This sequence joins TRBV27 and TRBJ1-2; possibly TRBD1 for D (6 bases). The CDR3 is 16 residues long. Germline-derived CDR1 and CDR2 are MNHEY and SMNVEV (reference sequence). Trimming removed 1 base from V and 2 bases from J, with 14 bases in between. CDR3 amino acids: CASSLFGQNENYGYTF. The CDR3 nucleotides are TGTGCCAGCAGTTTATTCGGACAGAACGAAAACTATGGCTACACCTTC.

V and J are TRBV4-3 and TRBJ2-2; 8 nucleotides line up with TRBD1. In germline, CDR1 is LGHNA, CDR2 YSLEER. The CDR3 has 19 residues. Trimming took 1 base from V and 1 from J; bases not matched to a gene: 11. CDR3: CASSQAISSGTGNTGELFF. The CDR3 nucleotides read TGCGCCAGCAGCCAAGCAATAAGTTCCGGGACAGGGAACACCGGGGAGCTGTTTTTT.

The rearrangement joins TRBV4-2 to TRBJ2-7, with D perhaps matching TRBD2 (5 bases). The germline V gene encodes CDR1 LGHNA and CDR2 YNFKEQ. This CDR3 is built from 16 residues. V lost 0 bases and J 0 bases, leaving 12 bases between the germline ends. CDR3 sequence (DNA): TGTGCCAGCAGCCAAGATCAAGCGGACGGCTCCTACGAGCAGTACTTC. This codes for CASSQDQADGSYEQYF.

A single count supports this clone. The rearrangement joins TRBV10-1 to TRBJ2-7, with 7 bases fitting TRBD1. CDR3 size: 13 residues. V was clipped by 6 bases and J by 1 base; unmatched bases: 3. CDR1 and CDR2 (germline): WNHNN, SYGVQD (reference sequence). CDR3 sequence: CASSRDSSYEQYF. The CDR3 region has the DNA TGCGCCAGCAGCCGGGACAGTTCCTACGAGCAGTACTTC.

The rearrangement links TRBV28 to TRBJ1-4; TRBD1 agrees at 10 bases. The CDR3 sequence is 18 residues long. Germline loops: CDR1 MDHEN, CDR2 SYDVKM. J lost 5 bases, V lost 1 base, and 10 bases had no gene match. This chain's CDR3 is CASSLSGPGQGINEKLFF. The CDR3 nucleotides read TGTGCCAGCAGTTTATCGGGTCCGGGACAGGGGATAAATGAAAAACTGTTTTTT.

This clone was seen once. One junction end disagrees with the germline gene, perhaps due to a read error. This rearrangement joins TRBV7-9 to TRBJ2-5; 9 nucleotides line up with TRBD1. CDR1 SEHNR and CDR2 FQNEAQ come from the germline V gene (reference sequence). This CDR3 comprises 15 residues. The chain's CDR3 is CSSSFRQGVGETQYF. The CDR3 DNA follows: TGTTCCAGCAGCTTCCGACAGGGGGTAGGGGAGACCCAGTACTTC.

This chain connects TRBV27 to TRBJ1-2, with D possibly matching TRBD1 (6 bases). The CDR3 length is 13 residues. V was trimmed by 2 bases and J by 6 bases, leaving 10 bases between them. CDR1 MNHEY and CDR2 SMNVEV come from the germline V gene (reference sequence). In DNA, the CDR3 is TGTGCCAGCAGTTTACAAGGGGGTCATGGCTACACCTTC. Translating gives CASSLQGGHGYTF.

In DNA, the CDR3 is TGTGCCTGCACAGGGTCCGGAAACACCATATATTTT. It codes for CACTGSGNTIYF. J is TRBJ1-3 and V is TRBV30, with D maybe TRBD1 (6 bases). From germline, CDR1 is GTSNPN and CDR2 SVGIG (reference sequence). The CDR3 has 12 amino acids. V lost 6 bases and J 4 bases, leaving 10 bases between the germline ends.

The V gene is TRBV4-3, the J gene TRBJ2-3, with D possibly TRBD2 on 5 matching bases. Germline V gives CDR1 LGHNA, CDR2 YSLEER. V was pared by 1 base and J by 0 bases, with 8 bases between. The CDR3 is 15 amino acids. CDR3 amino acids: CASSQVASSTDTQYF. DNA of the CDR3: TGCGCCAGCAGCCAAGTAGCGTCTAGCACAGATACGCAGTATTTT.

This sequence joins TRBV28 and TRBJ2-7; 11 nucleotides line up with TRBD1. The CDR3 consists of 14 residues. The junction had 2 bases not matched to a gene; V was cut back by 4 bases and J by 3 bases. Germline values: CDR1 MDHEN, CDR2 SYDVKM. The CDR3 region has the DNA TGTGCCAGCAGTTGGGGGACAGGGGGCTACGAGCAGTACTTC. It is translated as CASSWGTGGYEQYF.

DNA of the CDR3: TGTGCCAGCAGTTACAAGGGACAGAACACCGGGGAGCTGTTTTTT. The encoded protein is CASSYKGQNTGELFF. The chain has TRBV6-5 and TRBJ2-2; possibly TRBD1 for D (6 bases). This CDR3 region has 15 residues. Germline lookup yields CDR1 MNHEY and CDR2 SVGAGI. V gave up 2 bases and J gave up 1 base, with 8 bases separating them.

V gene TRBV28 combines with J gene TRBJ1-5; 10 bases map to TRBD1. With 3 bases clipped from V and 3 bases from J, the junction kept 8 bases outside the gene matches. Germline loops: CDR1 MDHEN, CDR2 SYDVKM. This CDR3 has 17 amino acids. The DNA of the CDR3 is TGTGCCAGCAGTTTTTTTGACAGGGGGCTTTTCAATCAGCCCCAGCATTTT. Protein: CASSFFDRGLFNQPQHF.

The CDR3, as DNA: TGTGCCAGCGACTTCGGTCAGCCCCAGCATTTT. This translates into CASDFGQPQHF. The chain recombines TRBV6-1 with TRBJ1-5, with D unclear. The ends were cut back, 8 bases at V and 6 bases at J, with 8 bases in the middle. CDR1 and CDR2 (germline): MNHNS, SASEGT. The CDR3 contains 11 residues.

The V and J genes are TRBV9 and TRBJ1-1, with 9 bases aligning to TRBD1. Per germline, CDR1 SGDLS and CDR2 YYNGEE. J was trimmed by 3 bases and V by 5 bases; bases with no gene match: 14. CDR3 length: 17 residues. The CDR3 coding sequence is TGTGCCAGCAGGGAGGGGACAGGGAGATATGCTGACACTGAAGCTTTCTTT. It translates to CASREGTGRYADTEAFF.

The V call is TRBV7-2, the J call TRBJ2-7, with 8 bases identical to TRBD2. The CDR3 totals 16 residues. Germline CDR1 is SGHTA and CDR2 is FQGNSA. V shed 4 bases and J 0 bases; nucleotides not matched to a gene: 8. CDR3 in amino acids: CASSSWPGTSSYEQYF. DNA for the CDR3: TGTGCCAGCAGCTCATGGCCCGGGACTAGCTCCTACGAGCAGTACTTC.

This chain uses TRBV6-6 with TRBJ2-6; D is possibly TRBD1 (6 bases). The CDR3 has 16 amino acids. CDR1 is MNHNY, CDR2 SVGAGI, per germline (reference sequence). V shed 6 bases and J shed 0 bases, with 12 bases lying between them. CDR3: CASSKGGASGANVLTF. The DNA of the CDR3 is TGTGCCAGCAGCAAAGGGGGTGCCTCTGGGGCCAACGTCCTGACTTTC.

The chain recombines TRBV9 with TRBJ1-6; D unresolved. The CDR3 runs to 15 residues. CDR1 SGDLS and CDR2 YYNGEE come from the germline V gene. V was trimmed by 4 bases and J by 9 bases, leaving 17 bases between them. CDR3 residues: CASSSMGSRGSPLHF. CDR3 DNA: TGTGCCAGCAGCTCAATGGGTAGCCGGGGTTCACCCCTCCACTTT. Based on the CDR3 plus reference TRBV9 and TRBJ1-6, the full variable domain is DSGVTQTPKHLITATGQRVTLRCSPRSGDLSVYWYQQSLDQGLQFLIQYYNGEERAKGNILERFSAQQFPDLHSELNLSSLELGDSALYFCASSSMGSRGSPLHFGNGTRLTVT.